This T cell receptor (beta chain) is drawn from a study of T cell changes during pregnancy in multiple sclerosis. This clone was detected once. Here immunoSEQ multiplex PCR was the method, and the copy in TCRdb shows in-frame clones only, minus some. Of around 80,000 clones listed, about 91% are singletons. The V and J ends lost 2 bases and 7 bases, in that order; junction bases with no gene match: 6. The CDR3 sequence is 15 residues long. From germline, CDR1 is MNHEY and CDR2 SMNVEV (reference sequence). The sequenced sample was peripheral blood, obtained before pregnancy. The chain combines TRBV27 with TRBJ1-1; TRBD1 agrees at 11 bases. This clonotype was obtained from a female donor with multiple sclerosis, enrolled in a pregnancy study. The CDR3 bases are TGTGCCAGCAGTTTAAGGGGACAGGGGGTACTTGAAGCTTTCTTT. Its protein is CASSLRGQGVLEAFF.